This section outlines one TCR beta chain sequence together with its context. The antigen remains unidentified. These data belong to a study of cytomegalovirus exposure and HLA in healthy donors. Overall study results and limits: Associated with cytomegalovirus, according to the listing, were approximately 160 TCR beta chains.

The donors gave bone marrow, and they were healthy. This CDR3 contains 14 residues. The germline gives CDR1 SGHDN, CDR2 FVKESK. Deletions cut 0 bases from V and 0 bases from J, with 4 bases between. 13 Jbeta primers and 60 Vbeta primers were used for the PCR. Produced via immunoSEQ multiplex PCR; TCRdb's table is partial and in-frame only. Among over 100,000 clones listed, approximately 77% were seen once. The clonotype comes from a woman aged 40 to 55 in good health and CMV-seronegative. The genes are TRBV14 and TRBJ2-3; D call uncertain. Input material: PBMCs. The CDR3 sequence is CASSQDSSTDTQYF. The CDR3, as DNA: TGTGCCAGCAGCCAAGACAGTAGCACAGATACGCAGTATTTT.